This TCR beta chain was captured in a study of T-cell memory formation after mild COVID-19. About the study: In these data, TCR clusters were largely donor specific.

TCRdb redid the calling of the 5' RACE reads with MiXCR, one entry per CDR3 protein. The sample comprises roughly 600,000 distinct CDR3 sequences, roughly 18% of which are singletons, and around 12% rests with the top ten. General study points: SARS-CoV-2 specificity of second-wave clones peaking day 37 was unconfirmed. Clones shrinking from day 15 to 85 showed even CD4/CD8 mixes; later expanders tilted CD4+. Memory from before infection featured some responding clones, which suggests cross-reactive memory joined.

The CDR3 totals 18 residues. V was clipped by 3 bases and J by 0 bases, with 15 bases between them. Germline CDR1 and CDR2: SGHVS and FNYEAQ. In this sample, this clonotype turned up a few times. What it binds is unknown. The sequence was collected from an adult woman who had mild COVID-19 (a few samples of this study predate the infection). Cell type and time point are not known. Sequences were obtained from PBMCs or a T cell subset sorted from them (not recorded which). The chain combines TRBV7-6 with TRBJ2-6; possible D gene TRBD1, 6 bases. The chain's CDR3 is CASSFGQSPFSGANVLTF. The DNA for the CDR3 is TGTGCCAGCAGCTTCGGACAGTCCCCTTTCTCTGGGGCCAACGTCCTGACTTTC.